What follows are 17 T cell receptor beta chains derived from one specimen sequenced in a study of blood T cells in healthy people across ages. Next came a second PCR, run for about 6 to 11 cycles, which used a sample-barcoded 5' primer along with a J-beta primer mix. TCRdb reanalysed the 5' RACE reads using MiXCR and keeps one entry per CDR3 protein. Among under 750,000 distinct CDR3 sequences listed, roughly 48% were seen once. The sequenced sample consisted of blood. These receptors all come from a man older than 75 in good health.

The chain couples TRBV12-3 or TRBV12-4 to TRBJ2-7; 7 nucleotides agree with TRBD1. The CDR3 loop spans 13 amino acids. Unmatched junction bases numbered 7, after V lost 5 bases and J lost 6 bases. CDR3 sequence reads: CASSPQTGVEQYF. Here the CDR3 DNA reads TGTGCCAGCAGTCCCCAAACAGGGGTCGAGCAGTACTTC.

The chain couples TRBV5-6 to TRBJ1-1; D is undetermined. The CDR3 runs 13 residues. V dropped 0 bases and J dropped 6 bases, with 9 bases sitting between them. CDR1 is SGHDT, CDR2 YYEEEE, per germline. The CDR3 DNA reads TGTGCCAGCAGCTTGGGAACGGGAGCTGAAGCTTTCTTT. Protein sequence: CASSLGTGAEAFF.

This clonotype was seen more than once but under ten times. The chain recombines TRBV9 with TRBJ2-7, with 11 bases that match TRBD2. V shed 0 bases and J 0 bases; nucleotides not matched to a gene: 5. This CDR3 comprises 17 residues. Germline assignment: CDR1 SGDLS and CDR2 YYNGEE. The CDR3 loop is CASSVAGGLADSYEQYF. CDR3 coding DNA: TGTGCCAGCAGCGTAGCTGGGGGACTAGCGGACTCCTACGAGCAGTACTTC.

The V call is TRBV28, the J call TRBJ1-2; TRBD1 matches 10 bases. The germline gives CDR1 MDHEN, CDR2 SYDVKM. Trimming cost V 7 bases and J 8 bases; bases outside gene matches: 7. The CDR3 is made up of 13 amino acids. The CDR3 here is CASTRPGQGGYTF. In nucleotides, the CDR3 is TGTGCCAGCACCCGACCGGGACAGGGGGGCTACACCTTC.

This clonotype was seen a handful of times. The V and J genes are TRBV7-6 and TRBJ2-1; TRBD1 matches at 7 bases. The germline gives CDR1 SGHVS, CDR2 FNYEAQ. J was trimmed by 0 bases and V by 5 bases; bases with no gene match: 7. This CDR3 has 16 residues. The CDR3 region has the DNA TGTGCCAGCAGCCCCCAGGGACAGAACTCCTACAATGAGCAGTTCTTC. Its translation is CASSPQGQNSYNEQFF.

This chain connects TRBV6-5 to TRBJ2-6; 9 bases fit TRBD1. Germline CDR1 reads MNHEY; CDR2 reads SVGAGI. CDR3 length equals 17 residues. Unmatched junction bases numbered 1, after V lost 0 bases and J lost 1 base. CDR3 nucleotides: TGTGCCAGCAGTTACTCCGGGACAGGGTCTGGGGCCAACGTCCTGACTTTC. Protein sequence: CASSYSGTGSGANVLTF.

The genes are TRBV20-1 and TRBJ2-7; a weak D match, TRBD2 (5 bases). V was pared by 6 bases and J by 7 bases, with 22 bases between. Per germline, CDR1 DFQATT and CDR2 SNEGSKA (reference sequence). This CDR3 is built from 14 residues. CDR3 sequence (DNA): TGCAGTGCCAAACCTACACTGCCGACGGGGGAGCAGTACTTC. This translates into CSAKPTLPTGEQYF.

V is TRBV5-1 and J is TRBJ1-1; 8 nucleotides line up with TRBD1. Germline V gene data show CDR1 as SGHRS and CDR2 as YFSETQ. The trim removed 4 bases at V and 1 base at J, leaving 6 bases unmatched. This CDR3 has 15 residues. CDR3 region: CASSVYRGRNTEAFF. DNA of the CDR3: TGCGCCAGCAGCGTGTACAGGGGGAGGAACACTGAAGCTTTCTTT.

DNA of the CDR3: TGTGCCAGCAGTTTAGTGATGGCAGGGTTCTATGGCTACACCTTC. Amino acid sequence: CASSLVMAGFYGYTF. The chain recombines TRBV12-3 or TRBV12-4 with TRBJ1-2; TRBD1 is a possible D gene (5 bases). The CDR3 contains 15 residues. Trimming removed 1 base from V and 4 bases from J, with 13 bases in between.

This chain uses TRBV5-6 with TRBJ1-1, with D perhaps TRBD1 (6 bases). Germline assignment: CDR1 SGHDT and CDR2 YYEEEE. The CDR3 sequence is 13 residues long. Trimming took 2 bases from V and 4 from J, leaving 9 bases between them. The CDR3 region has the DNA TGTGCCAGCAGCTTTGGGACAAGCACTGAAGCTTTCTTT. It encodes CASSFGTSTEAFF.

The chain joins TRBV7-3 to TRBJ1-1, with D possibly matching TRBD1 (6 bases). Germline V CDR1 and CDR2: SGHTA, FQGTGA. Trimming shortened V by 3 bases and J by 1 base, and 9 bases separated the two germline ends. The CDR3 covers 14 residues. Here the CDR3 DNA reads TGTGCCAGCAGCTTTGAGGGACAGAACACTGAAGCTTTCTTT. This codes for CASSFEGQNTEAFF.

This clonotype has more than one count but fewer than ten. This clone may be a read error of a much larger clone one base away. The chain has TRBV6-5 and TRBJ2-7; no definite D call. CDR1 and CDR2 from the germline V gene are MNHEY and SVGAGI. Trimming pared 5 bases from V and 2 bases from J, leaving 16 bases between. The CDR3 is 15 residues long. CDR3 amino acids: CASSMRWNQPYEQYF. Here the CDR3 DNA reads TGTGCCAGCAGTATGCGCTGGAATCAGCCCTACGAGCAGTACTTC.

This clonotype has a handful of counts. This chain links TRBV9 with TRBJ2-7, with TRBD2 matching 11 bases. The CDR3 covers 15 residues. Germline V gene data show CDR1 as SGDLS and CDR2 as YYNGEE. V shed 5 bases and J 2 bases; nucleotides not matched to a gene: 6. CDR3 loop: CASSPIAGGPYEQYF. As DNA, the CDR3 is TGTGCCAGCAGTCCTATAGCGGGAGGGCCCTACGAGCAGTACTTC.

The gene calls are TRBV6-1 and TRBJ2-1; the match to TRBD2 covers 9 bases. J lost 9 bases, V lost 0 bases, and 9 bases had no gene match. The CDR3 is made up of 16 amino acids. The germline V gene has CDR1 MNHNS and CDR2 SASEGT. The CDR3: CASSEALSGSRAEQFF. The CDR3 DNA follows: TGTGCCAGCAGTGAAGCGCTTAGCGGGAGTCGGGCTGAGCAGTTCTTC.

This clonotype was seen only once. This chain joins TRBV29-1 and TRBJ2-1; the match to TRBD2 covers 9 bases. V shed 4 bases, J shed 8 bases, and the junction held 9 bases outside the gene matches. This CDR3 contains 14 residues. From germline, CDR1 is SQVTM and CDR2 ANQGSEA. CDR3 region: CSVVVVAGVYEQFF. CDR3 bases: TGCAGCGTTGTTGTGGTAGCGGGAGTCTATGAGCAGTTCTTC.

The genes are TRBV11-1 and TRBJ2-3; 7 positions match TRBD2. Trimming cost V 5 bases and J 0 bases; bases outside gene matches: 5. The CDR3 length is 15 residues. CDR1 SGHAT and CDR2 FQDESV come from the germline V gene (reference sequence). The CDR3 loop is CASSRLRGSTDTQYF. Here the CDR3 DNA reads TGTGCCAGCAGCCGGTTGCGGGGGAGCACAGATACGCAGTATTTT.

The chain joins TRBV4-1 to TRBJ2-7, with D possibly being TRBD1 or TRBD2 (5 bases each). The CDR3 runs 13 residues. Trimming cost V 2 bases and J 9 bases, with 14 bases left between them. Germline lookup yields CDR1 MGHRA and CDR2 YSYEKL. The CDR3 coding sequence is TGCGCCAGCAGCCAAAGGACGGGGACGGGGCAGTACTTC. This gives the protein CASSQRTGTGQYF.